A selection of T cell receptor beta chains follows, all from one sample in a study of T cells in Graves' hyperthyroidism and ophthalmopathy. TCRdb called the multiplex PCR reads again in MiXCR, with one record for every CDR3 protein. This sample has around 540,000 distinct CDR3 sequences, with about half found just once. Sequenced sample: peripheral blood or thyroid tissue (not recorded which). The receptors shown here come from a young woman with Graves' hyperthyroidism. The CDR3 runs from the conserved cysteine through the conserved F or W. A D gene is named only where the DNA matches it firmly. Clone size is given for some rows only: seen once, a few or many times, or a class if the clone is expanded.

>TRBV2|-|-|TRBJ2-7
TGTGCCAGCAGTTACTCGGGCAGGGCAAAGTGGTACGAGCAGTACTTC
CASSYSGRAKWYEQYF
>TRBV7-9|TRBD1|many|TRBJ1-1
TGTGCCAGCAGCTACGGACAGGGGAACACTGAAGCTTTCTTT
CASSYGQGNTEAFF
>TRBV7-3|-|many|TRBJ2-7
TGTGCCAGCAGCCCCCCGGGGGCGCATGAGCAGTACTTC
CASSPPGAHEQYF
>TRBV29-1|TRBD1|-|TRBJ2-7
TGTGCCAGCAGAGGGAACAGGGGCCACTCCTACGAGCAGTACTTC
CASRGNRGHSYEQYF
>TRBV7-9|TRBD2|-|TRBJ2-7
TGTGCCAGCAGCTTTCCGACTAGCGGGACTACCTACGAGCAGTACTTC
CASSFPTSGTTYEQYF
>TRBV7-2|TRBD1|-|TRBJ2-2
TGTGCCAGCAGCCAGTCCAGGGGGCTAAAGGAGGAGCTGTTTTTT
CASSQSRGLKEELFF
>TRBV7-8|TRBD1|few|TRBJ1-6
TGTGCCAGCAGCTTAGTCGCAGGGGGCGATCCCAATTCACCCCTCCACTTT
CASSLVAGGDPNSPLHF
>TRBV12-3/TRBV12-4|-|-|TRBJ1-2
TGTGCCAGCAGTACTGCCCCTTCCTGGGAGGGCTACACCTTC
CASSTAPSWEGYTF
>TRBV10-3|-|-|TRBJ1-2
TGTGCCAGCGGGAGGGGGGCCGTGGACTATGGCTACACCTTC
CASGRGAVDYGYTF
>TRBV5-1|-|-|TRBJ1-1
TGCGCCAGCAGCTCCAAGAGTACTGAAGCTTTCTTT
CASSSKSTEAFF
>TRBV10-2|-|-|TRBJ2-5
TGCGCCAGCAGCGAGACGGGAGCCAACAATCAGCCCCAGTACTTC
CASSETGANNQPQYF
>TRBV5-1|TRBD1|-|TRBJ1-4
TGTGCCAGCAGCTTCCGACAGGGGAAGATGGAAAAACTGTTTTTT
CASSFRQGKMEKLFF
>TRBV7-3|-|many|TRBJ1-5
TGTGCCAGCAGCCAGGGGAAAGATCAGCCCCAGCATTTT
CASSQGKDQPQHF
>TRBV9|TRBD1|-|TRBJ1-1
TGTGCCAGCTCACCCGGGGACAGGGTGAACACTGAAGCTTTCTTT
CASSPGDRVNTEAFF
>TRBV7-9|-|few|TRBJ2-2
TGTGCCAGCAGCTTCCAGGGTTTCGCCGGGGAGCTGTTTTTT
CASSFQGFAGELFF
>TRBV12-3/TRBV12-4|-|few|TRBJ1-2
TGTGCCAGCAGTTACTCGAATGACGGGACTAGTGGCTACACCTTC
CASSYSNDGTSGYTF
>TRBV25-1|-|-|TRBJ1-4
TGTGCCAGCAGCCGGGGGCGATGGAATGAAAAACTGTTTTTT
CASSRGRWNEKLFF
>TRBV2|-|-|TRBJ2-7
TGTGCCAGCAGGACCCCGAGCCTGGGGGACTACGAGCAGTACTTC
CASRTPSLGDYEQYF
>TRBV19|-|-|TRBJ2-7
TGTGCCAGTAGTATGCTATCCTACGAGCAGTACTTC
CASSMLSYEQYF